This T cell receptor (beta chain) was observed in a study of early T cells in non-severe SARS-CoV-2 infection. Notes on the study in general: In VDJdb matching, anti-spike CD8 responses were favored while private and CD4 specificities went missing.

The CDR3 is 12 residues long. V lost 6 bases and J lost 7, with 12 bases in between. MiXCR was run by TCRdb on the 5' RACE reads, yielding one entry per CDR3 protein. The data show 25,000 to 30,000 distinct CDR3 sequences, more than 4% seen once. This clonotype showed up many times. Its specificity is not known. The sample taken for sequencing was whole blood. This clonotype was sampled from an adult who was a healthcare worker with PCR-confirmed SARS-CoV-2 infection or an uninfected control (not recorded which). V and J are TRBV12-3 or TRBV12-4 and TRBJ1-1, with D tentatively TRBD1 (5 bases). The CDR3 coding sequence is TGTGCCAGCAGAGAGAGACAGATTGAAGCTTTCTTT. This encodes CASRERQIEAFF.